A selection of T cell receptor beta chains follows, all from one sample in a study of blood T cells in healthy people across ages. TCRdb independently ran MiXCR on the 5' RACE reads; one entry per CDR3 protein. The table lists 850,000 to 1,000,000 distinct CDR3 sequences, roughly 50% of them singletons. The sample comprised blood. The receptors come from a young man in good health. Each CDR3 is given without its conserved first and last residue. Each record gives: V gene, D gene, J gene, CDR3 protein. The D gene is left open where the match is weak.

v_call: TRBV9
d_call: TRBD2
j_call: TRBJ2-1
cdr3_aa: ASGVREGNNEQF

v_call: TRBV28
d_call: .
j_call: TRBJ1-2
cdr3_aa: ASSLLHHGYT

v_call: TRBV6-1
d_call: .
j_call: .
cdr3_aa: VSSRQEGGETSKETQY

v_call: TRBV7-2
d_call: TRBD2
j_call: TRBJ2-1
cdr3_aa: ASSVSLAGGRGEQF

v_call: TRBV6-6
d_call: .
j_call: TRBJ2-1
cdr3_aa: ATGAYNEQF

v_call: TRBV12-3/TRBV12-4
d_call: TRBD2
j_call: TRBJ2-3
cdr3_aa: ASSGRGGTNRADTQY

v_call: TRBV4-1
d_call: TRBD1
j_call: .
cdr3_aa: ASSHREEDRAHEQY

v_call: TRBV5-4
d_call: TRBD1
j_call: TRBJ2-1
cdr3_aa: ASSTGQGEINEQF

v_call: TRBV6-6
d_call: .
j_call: TRBJ2-3
cdr3_aa: ASMGSTDAQY

v_call: TRBV6-5
d_call: .
j_call: TRBJ2-7
cdr3_aa: ASSYSISGASYEQY

v_call: TRBV6-6
d_call: .
j_call: TRBJ1-4
cdr3_aa: ASSHSGSDGKLF

v_call: TRBV20-1
d_call: .
j_call: TRBJ2-7
cdr3_aa: SARDALAASYEQY

v_call: TRBV20-1
d_call: .
j_call: TRBJ2-7
cdr3_aa: SAPHGATEQY

v_call: TRBV2
d_call: .
j_call: TRBJ2-7
cdr3_aa: ASSEGDFYEQY

v_call: TRBV4-3
d_call: TRBD2
j_call: TRBJ2-7
cdr3_aa: ASSQVVGLAEYEQY

v_call: TRBV11-3
d_call: .
j_call: TRBJ2-3
cdr3_aa: ASGSSSTADTQY

v_call: TRBV29-1
d_call: .
j_call: TRBJ1-2
cdr3_aa: SVVTGGNYGYT

v_call: TRBV20-1
d_call: .
j_call: TRBJ1-2
cdr3_aa: SARVLAGGYGYT

v_call: TRBV4-3
d_call: TRBD1
j_call: TRBJ2-3
cdr3_aa: ASSQDRQGAFTDTQY

v_call: TRBV3-1
d_call: .
j_call: TRBJ1-1
cdr3_aa: ASSQGGVNTEAF

v_call: TRBV11-1
d_call: .
j_call: TRBJ2-7
cdr3_aa: ASSFSMDKTYEQY

v_call: TRBV5-5
d_call: TRBD2
j_call: TRBJ2-1
cdr3_aa: ASGSLAGTSSYNEQF

v_call: TRBV2
d_call: .
j_call: TRBJ2-7
cdr3_aa: ASSEAYEQY

v_call: TRBV10-3
d_call: TRBD1
j_call: TRBJ1-2
cdr3_aa: AITGTGGDGYT

v_call: TRBV7-9
d_call: TRBD1
j_call: TRBJ1-4
cdr3_aa: ASSHGQASLF

v_call: TRBV20-1
d_call: .
j_call: TRBJ2-1
cdr3_aa: SARDPNEQF

v_call: TRBV30
d_call: .
j_call: TRBJ1-1
cdr3_aa: AWSVRAHGTEAF

v_call: TRBV4-1
d_call: .
j_call: TRBJ1-5
cdr3_aa: ASSQVGYSNQPQH

v_call: TRBV4-3
d_call: .
j_call: TRBJ1-4
cdr3_aa: ASSQPGHTNEKLF

v_call: TRBV4-1
d_call: .
j_call: TRBJ2-1
cdr3_aa: ASSQVPGVSSEQF

v_call: TRBV7-2
d_call: TRBD2
j_call: TRBJ2-7
cdr3_aa: ASSLRTSEVTSYEQY

v_call: TRBV4-1
d_call: .
j_call: TRBJ2-2
cdr3_aa: ASSQGSDGELF

v_call: TRBV7-2
d_call: .
j_call: TRBJ1-2
cdr3_aa: ASILGLGYGYT

v_call: TRBV27
d_call: .
j_call: TRBJ1-5
cdr3_aa: ASSRLGGSQPQH

v_call: TRBV4-3
d_call: TRBD1
j_call: TRBJ1-5
cdr3_aa: ASSQSSGQGNQPQH